One sample yielded the 31 T cell receptor beta chains listed below, sequenced in a study of OX40 agonist ivuxolimab in advanced cancers. Only in-frame clones appear in the TCRdb table, and some are missing; sequencing was by immunoSEQ multiplex PCR. There are about 100,000 clones in the sample; 89% occur only once, and around 0.16% lies in the top ten. Specimen: CD4+ or CD8+ T cells sorted from blood, collected in a trial of the OX40 agonist ivuxolimab. The receptors come from an adult with an advanced solid tumor such as melanoma, head and neck, liver or kidney cancer.

V usage is TRBV19 and J usage is TRBJ2-2; TRBD1 aligns across 9 bases. The V gene end was trimmed by 8 bases and the J gene end by 5 bases; junction bases not matched to a gene: 9. This CDR3 has 15 residues. Germline V gene sequence: CDR1 LNHDA, CDR2 SQIVND (reference sequence). CDR3 nucleotide sequence: TGTGCCAGTGTGGAGACAGGGGGAAGTACCGGGGAGCTGTTTTTT. Amino acid sequence: CASVETGGSTGELFF. Combining the CDR3 with reference TRBV19 and TRBJ2-2 gives the whole variable domain DGGITQSPKYLFRKEGQNVTLSCEQNLNHDAMYWYRQDPGQGLRLIYYSQIVNDFQKGDIAEGYSVSREKKESFPLTVTSAQKNPTAFYLCASVETGGSTGELFFGEGSRLTVL.

The V call is TRBV5-1, the J call TRBJ2-2, with TRBD1 matching 10 bases. Germline lookup yields CDR1 SGHRS and CDR2 YFSETQ. The CDR3 has 16 amino acids. The V gene end was trimmed by 4 bases and the J gene end by 6 bases; junction bases not matched to a gene: 9. For the CDR3, the DNA is TGCGCCAGCAGCCTAGGACAGGGGGGGATGTCCGGGGAGCTGTTTTTT. Translating gives CASSLGQGGMSGELFF.

Written as DNA, the CDR3 is TGTGCCAGCAGGGGGGTCCATATGAACACTGAAGCTTTCTTT. The encoded protein is CASRGVHMNTEAFF. This rearrangement joins TRBV2 to TRBJ1-1; D might be TRBD1 (5 bases). Germline V gene lookup returns CDR1 SNHLY and CDR2 FYNNEI. V was cut by 6 bases and J by 0 bases, with 11 bases left in between. The CDR3 runs 14 residues. Supplemented by reference TRBV2 and TRBJ1-1, the full variable domain reads EPEVTQTPSHQVTQMGQEVILRCVPISNHLYFYWYRQILGQKVEFLVSFYNNEISEKSEIFDDQFSVERPDGSNFTLKIRSTKLEDSAMYFCASRGVHMNTEAFFGQGTRLTVV.

The chain is built from TRBV27 and TRBJ2-1, with 8 positions matching TRBD1. The CDR3 has 15 amino acids. The germline V gene encodes CDR1 MNHEY and CDR2 SMNVEV (reference sequence). V was clipped by 3 bases and J by 2 bases; unmatched bases: 3. The CDR3: CASSFGQGPYNEQFF. CDR3 DNA sequence: TGTGCCAGCAGTTTTGGACAGGGACCCTACAATGAGCAGTTCTTC.

V and J are TRBV5-4 and TRBJ1-2; the D gene is possibly TRBD1 (5 bases). CDR1 and CDR2 from the germline V gene are SGHNT and YYREEE (reference sequence). V lost 1 base to trimming and J lost 8 bases, with 9 bases between them. The CDR3 runs 12 residues. For the CDR3, the DNA is TGTGCCAGCAGCTTGCGGGGCGCGGGCTACACCTTC. Its protein is CASSLRGAGYTF.

The chain carries TRBV5-1 and TRBJ1-5, with TRBD1 matching 8 bases. V was clipped by 0 bases and J by 5 bases; unmatched bases: 1. The CDR3 extends over 14 amino acids. From germline, CDR1 is SGHRS and CDR2 YFSETQ. As DNA, the CDR3 is TGCGCCAGCAGCTTGGCAGGGGGCCATCAGCCCCAGCATTTT. It yields the protein CASSLAGGHQPQHF.

V and J are TRBV30 and TRBJ1-1; unclear D gene. The CDR3 runs to 14 residues. Germline lookup yields CDR1 GTSNPN and CDR2 SVGIG (reference sequence). The V end was cut by 4 bases, the J end by 0 bases, with 12 bases between. CDR3 nucleotides: TGTGCCTGGAAACCGTCGATAATGAACACTGAAGCTTTCTTT. Amino acids: CAWKPSIMNTEAFF.

This clone was found once. V gene TRBV2 combines with J gene TRBJ2-2; D is uncertain. This CDR3 is 12 amino acids long. V was trimmed by 8 bases and J by 1 base, leaving 5 bases between them. Looked up from germline, CDR1 is SNHLY and CDR2 is FYNNEI. CDR3 amino acids: CASGWNTGELFF. CDR3 bases: TGTGCCAGCGGCTGGAACACCGGGGAGCTGTTTTTT.

This rearrangement joins TRBV9 to TRBJ1-1, with D unresolved. The ends were cut back, 0 bases at V and 1 base at J, with 7 bases in the middle. CDR3 size: 14 residues. The germline CDR1 and CDR2 sequences are SGDLS and YYNGEE. CDR3 residues: CASSVDPWNTEAFF. The CDR3 bases are TGTGCCAGCAGCGTAGACCCGTGGAACACTGAAGCTTTCTTT. The variable domain in full, completed from reference TRBV9 and TRBJ1-1, reads DSGVTQTPKHLITATGQRVTLRCSPRSGDLSVYWYQQSLDQGLQFLIQYYNGEERAKGNILERFSAQQFPDLHSELNLSSLELGDSALYFCASSVDPWNTEAFFGQGTRLTVV.

The V gene is TRBV5-6, the J gene TRBJ2-1; D is uncertain. CDR1 and CDR2 from the germline V gene are SGHDT and YYEEEE. This CDR3 has 15 amino acids. Deletions cut 4 bases from V and 0 bases from J, with 11 bases between. The CDR3: CASSLIQSSYNEQFF. Here the CDR3 DNA reads TGTGCCAGCAGCCTTATCCAGAGCTCCTACAATGAGCAGTTCTTC.

The chain employs TRBV5-4 and TRBJ2-7; 10 nucleotides agree with TRBD2. Looked up from germline, CDR1 is SGHNT and CDR2 is YYREEE (reference sequence). This CDR3 contains 16 residues. V dropped 4 bases and J dropped 3; count of bases not matched to a gene: 10. CDR3 region: CASSPTSGTSVYEQYF. The CDR3, as DNA: TGTGCCAGCAGCCCAACCTCCGGGACTAGCGTCTACGAGCAGTACTTC.

J is TRBJ2-5 and V is TRBV11-2; TRBD1 matches 7 bases. The CDR3 loop spans 16 amino acids. After removal of 5 bases from V and 0 bases from J, the junction contained 9 bases not matched to a gene. The germline V gene has CDR1 SGHAT and CDR2 FQNNGV. The CDR3: CASSMPGTAYQETQYF. Written as DNA, the CDR3 is TGTGCCAGCAGCATGCCCGGGACAGCGTACCAAGAGACCCAGTACTTC. The full variable domain, in which reference TRBV11-2 and TRBJ2-5 provide the parts outside the CDR3, is EAGVAQSPRYKIIEKRQSVAFWCNPISGHATLYWYQQILGQGPKLLIQFQNNGVVDDSQLPKDRFSAERLKGVDSTLKIQPAKLEDSAVYLCASSMPGTAYQETQYFGPGTRLLVL.

This chain joins TRBV19 and TRBJ2-1, with D uncertain. This CDR3 has 12 amino acids. CDR1 and CDR2 from the germline V gene are LNHDA and SQIVND (reference sequence). V was cut by 5 bases and J by 10 bases, with 12 bases left in between. CDR3 loop: CASSLPLGEQFF. CDR3 DNA sequence: TGTGCCAGTAGTCTCCCCTTGGGGGAGCAGTTCTTC.

The chain employs TRBV28 and TRBJ2-7, with TRBD2 identical over 7 bases. The trim removed 6 bases at V and 7 bases at J, leaving 6 bases unmatched. Germline V gene lookup returns CDR1 MDHEN and CDR2 SYDVKM. The CDR3 loop spans 12 amino acids. The CDR3 DNA follows: TGTGCCAGCAGACCATCCGGGGGGGAGCAGTACTTC. This codes for CASRPSGGEQYF. Variable domain in full (rest from reference TRBV28 and TRBJ2-7): DVKVTQSSRYLVKRTGEKVFLECVQDMDHENMFWYRQDPGLGLRLIYFSYDVKMKEKGDIPEGYSVSREKKERFSLILESASTNQTSMYLCASRPSGGEQYFGPGTRLTVT.

The chain has TRBV5-1 and TRBJ2-2; the D gene is possibly TRBD2 (6 bases). Germline loops: CDR1 SGHRS, CDR2 YFSETQ. The CDR3 sequence is 14 residues long. The germline V and J ends were trimmed by 4 bases and 3 bases, with 10 bases remaining between them. Here the CDR3 reads CASSGGTDTGELFF. The CDR3 DNA sequence: TGCGCCAGCAGCGGGGGGACGGACACCGGGGAGCTGTTTTTT.

This rearrangement joins TRBV9 to TRBJ2-2; D unclear. CDR3 size: 14 residues. Trimming removed 2 bases from V and 3 bases from J, with 8 bases in between. Germline CDR1 SGDLS, CDR2 YYNGEE. CDR3 in DNA: TGTGCCAGCAGCGTGGGCAGCTACACCGGGGAGCTGTTTTTT. Protein: CASSVGSYTGELFF.

J is TRBJ2-1 and V is TRBV9; 8 positions agree with TRBD2. CDR3 size: 16 residues. CDR1 and CDR2 (germline): SGDLS, YYNGEE. V shed 2 bases and J 9 bases; nucleotides not matched to a gene: 13. DNA of the CDR3: TGTGCCAGCAGCGTTTCCGCGGGAGGATTCTCGGGTGAGCAGTTCTTC. Amino acid sequence: CASSVSAGGFSGEQFF.

The J gene is TRBJ2-1, the V gene TRBV6-6, with no clear D. The CDR3 totals 15 residues. V was clipped by 0 bases and J by 6 bases, with 12 bases between them. CDR1 and CDR2 (germline): MNHNY, SVGAGI (reference sequence). In DNA form, the CDR3 reads TGTGCCAGCAGTTACTCCCCCGACCCGGGCAATGAGCAGTTCTTC. Translation: CASSYSPDPGNEQFF.

The V and J genes are TRBV5-4 and TRBJ2-3; 11 nucleotides line up with TRBD2. Germline V CDR1 and CDR2: SGHNT, YYREEE (reference sequence). The junction had 7 bases not matched to a gene; V was cut back by 4 bases and J by 3 bases. The CDR3 loop spans 16 amino acids. CDR3 coding DNA: TGTGCCAGCAGCGACGGGACTAGCGGTAAGACAGATACGCAGTATTTT. This sequence encodes CASSDGTSGKTDTQYF.

The chain recombines TRBV27 with TRBJ2-6, with D possibly TRBD1 on 6 matching bases. Germline-derived CDR1 and CDR2 are MNHEY and SMNVEV (reference sequence). The germline V and J ends were trimmed by 3 bases and 4 bases, with 10 bases remaining between them. The CDR3 sequence is 15 residues long. The CDR3 here is CASSLDSPGANVLTF. As DNA, the CDR3 is TGTGCCAGCAGTTTGGACAGCCCCGGGGCCAACGTCCTGACTTTC.

The chain carries TRBV5-1 and TRBJ2-1, with TRBD2 identical over 7 bases. Germline V gives CDR1 SGHRS, CDR2 YFSETQ. The CDR3 is 15 amino acids. Germline trimming cut 4 bases from V and 7 bases from J; bases unmatched to any gene: 11. In DNA form, the CDR3 reads TGCGCCAGCAGCGCTCCGGGACTACCTGAAAATGAGCAGTTCTTC. Its translation is CASSAPGLPENEQFF.

This clone has just a few counts. The chain uses TRBV6-1 and TRBJ1-2; TRBD1 matches 7 bases. J lost 3 bases, V lost 6 bases, and 4 bases had no gene match. CDR1 and CDR2 (germline): MNHNS, SASEGT. The CDR3 runs 13 residues. CDR3: CASSRGKDYGYTF. In nucleotides, the CDR3 is TGTGCCAGCAGCAGGGGGAAGGACTATGGCTACACCTTC.

The genes are TRBV13 and TRBJ1-1; D remains unclear. V was pared by 4 bases and J by 5 bases, with 26 bases between. CDR3 length equals 18 residues. Germline V lookup: CDR1 PRHDT, CDR2 FYEKMQ (reference sequence). The CDR3 loop is CASSSFRPQNPAETEAFF. DNA for the CDR3: TGTGCCAGCAGCTCCTTTAGGCCGCAGAATCCGGCCGAGACTGAAGCTTTCTTT.

The V gene is TRBV6-5, the J gene TRBJ2-2; D might be TRBD2 (5 bases). Trimming took 2 bases from V and 5 from J, leaving 9 bases between them. In germline, CDR1 is MNHEY, CDR2 SVGAGI. This CDR3 has 14 residues. The CDR3 DNA follows: TGTGCCAGCAGTTACACCGGGAATACCGGGGAGCTGTTTTTT. Translation: CASSYTGNTGELFF.

V is TRBV5-5 and J is TRBJ2-5; TRBD2 might be the D (6 bases). Germline CDR1 is SGHKS and CDR2 is YYEKEE (reference sequence). V was clipped by 4 bases and J by 5 bases, with 18 bases between them. This CDR3 spans 15 amino acids. The CDR3 is CASSLGPAGRETQYF. The CDR3 coding sequence is TGTGCCAGCAGCCTCGGACCGGCGGGACGGGAGACCCAGTACTTC. Combining the CDR3 with reference TRBV5-5 and TRBJ2-5 gives the whole variable domain DAGVTQSPTHLIKTRGQQVTLRCSPISGHKSVSWYQQVLGQGPQFIFQYYEKEERGRGNFPDRFSARQFPNYSSELNVNALLLGDSALYLCASSLGPAGRETQYFGPGTRLLVL.

V is TRBV11-3 and J is TRBJ2-1, with D hard to call. Germline values: CDR1 SGHNT, CDR2 YENEEA. This CDR3 has 15 residues. The ends were cut back, 3 bases at V and 4 bases at J, with 13 bases in the middle. CDR3: CASSFRHSPYNEQFF. The CDR3 DNA is TGTGCCAGCAGCTTCCGACATTCCCCATACAATGAGCAGTTCTTC.

The chain couples TRBV9 to TRBJ1-1; no firm D call. Germline CDR1 and CDR2: SGDLS and YYNGEE. The CDR3 totals 16 residues. V lost 0 bases and J 0 bases, leaving 12 bases between the germline ends. The CDR3 bases are TGTGCCAGCAGCGTAGCTGGGTTGGACCTGAACACTGAAGCTTTCTTT. It translates to CASSVAGLDLNTEAFF.

This sequence joins TRBV15 and TRBJ2-1; D gene unclear. CDR1 is LNHNV, CDR2 YYDKDF, per germline (reference sequence). The CDR3 has 13 amino acids. V lost 0 bases and J 8 bases, leaving 8 bases between the germline ends. The CDR3 bases are TGTGCCACCAGCAGAGATAGAGTTGATGAGCAGTTCTTC. Protein product: CATSRDRVDEQFF.

The chain joins TRBV28 to TRBJ2-5, with 8 bases lining up with TRBD2. This CDR3 region has 14 residues. The trim removed 5 bases at V and 2 bases at J, leaving 4 bases unmatched. The V gene's germline CDR1 is MDHEN and CDR2 SYDVKM. In nucleotides, the CDR3 is TGTGCCAGCAGTGAAATAGCGGGACAAGAGACCCAGTACTTC. Residues: CASSEIAGQETQYF.

The CDR3: CAITRASEYNEQFF. For the CDR3, the DNA is TGTGCCATCACCCGAGCTAGCGAATACAATGAGCAGTTCTTC. The V and J genes are TRBV10-3 and TRBJ2-1, with D tentatively TRBD2 (6 bases). The CDR3 has 14 residues. In germline, CDR1 is ENHRY, CDR2 SYGVKD. Deletions cut 7 bases from V and 4 bases from J, with 14 bases between.

The rearrangement joins TRBV11-2 to TRBJ2-3; TRBD2 is a possible D gene (6 bases). Trimming stripped 5 bases from V and 4 bases from J, with 16 bases between. In germline, CDR1 is SGHAT, CDR2 FQNNGV. This CDR3 is built from 15 residues. The CDR3 region is CASSTGPGGADTQYF. The CDR3 coding sequence is TGTGCCAGCAGCACGGGACCAGGAGGGGCAGATACGCAGTATTTT.